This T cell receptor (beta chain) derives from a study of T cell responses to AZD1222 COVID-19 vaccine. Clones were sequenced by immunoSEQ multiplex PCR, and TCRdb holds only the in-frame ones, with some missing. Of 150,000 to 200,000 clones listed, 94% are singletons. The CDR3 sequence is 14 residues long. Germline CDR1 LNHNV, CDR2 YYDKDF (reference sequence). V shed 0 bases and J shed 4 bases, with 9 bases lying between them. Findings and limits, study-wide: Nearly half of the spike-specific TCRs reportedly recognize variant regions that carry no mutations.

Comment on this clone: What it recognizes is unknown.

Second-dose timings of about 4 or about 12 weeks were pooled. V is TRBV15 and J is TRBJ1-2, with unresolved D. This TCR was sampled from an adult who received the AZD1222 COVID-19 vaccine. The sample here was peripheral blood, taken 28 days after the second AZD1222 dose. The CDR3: CATSRDPTVYGYTF. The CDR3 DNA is TGTGCCACCAGCAGAGATCCCACAGTCTATGGCTACACCTTC.